This is a list of T cell receptor beta chains from one sample in a study of cytomegalovirus exposure and HLA in healthy donors. Repertoires were generated with immunoSEQ multiplex PCR, while TCRdb's copy carries only in-frame clones and drops some. The sample yields fewer than 200,000 clones, roughly 80% seen once. The sample taken for sequencing was PBMCs. These receptors came from a woman younger than 30 in good health and CMV-seronegative. Each CDR3 is given with its conserved first and last residue. Each record gives: clone size, J gene, V gene, D gene, CDR3 length, CDR3 DNA, CDR3 protein. A D gene is named only where the DNA matches it firmly. Expanded clones are given a class, and other clones once, few, many or no size at all.

few,TRBJ1-2,TRBV5-4,-,15,TGTGCCAGCACCTCCGGGACATTAGGATCCTATGGCTACACCTTC,CASTSGTLGSYGYTF
few,TRBJ2-1,TRBV27,TRBD2,15,TGTGCCAGCAGTGAGACTAGCGGGAGATTCAATGAGCAGTTCTTC,CASSETSGRFNEQFF
-,TRBJ2-7,TRBV7-9,-,14,TGTGCCAGCAGCTCGTATACCCCAGGGCCCGAGCAGTACTTC,CASSSYTPGPEQYF
once,TRBJ2-2,TRBV5-6,TRBD2,18,TGTGCCAGCAGTCCCGGGACTAGCGCCCCTGGGGGGGCCGGGGAGCTGTTTTTT,CASSPGTSAPGGAGELFF
-,TRBJ2-7,TRBV10-3,TRBD1,14,TGTGCCATCAGTGGCCAGGGGGCCAACTACGAGCAGTACTTC,CAISGQGANYEQYF
-,TRBJ2-5,TRBV6-1,TRBD1,16,TGTGCCAGCAGTGAATGGTCGGGCAGGGGGCAAGAGACCCAGTACTTC,CASSEWSGRGQETQYF
-,TRBJ2-7,TRBV7-8,TRBD2,15,TGTGCCAGCGGACCACGTAGCGGGAGGGACTACGAGCAGTACTTC,CASGPRSGRDYEQYF
-,TRBJ2-3,TRBV5-1,TRBD2,15,TGCGCCAGCAGCTATAGCGGGAGGGGGTCAGATACGCAGTATTTT,CASSYSGRGSDTQYF
-,TRBJ1-1,TRBV7-6,-,12,TGTGCCAGCAGAAACAGTTTCACTGAAGCTTTCTTT,CASRNSFTEAFF
once,TRBJ1-2,TRBV27,TRBD1,15,TGTGCCAGCAGTGACTACAGGACAGGGCCTGGAGGCTACACCTTC,CASSDYRTGPGGYTF
-,TRBJ1-3,TRBV7-6,-,17,TGTGCCAGCAGCCCCCTCCAGAAGGGGGACTCTGGAAACACCATATATTTT,CASSPLQKGDSGNTIYF
-,TRBJ2-2,TRBV7-2,-,15,TGTGCCAGCAGCTTACCGCCGGCTAGCCTTGGGGAGCTGTTTTTT,CASSLPPASLGELFF
-,TRBJ1-5,TRBV6-5,-,14,TGTGCCAGCTTAGGGCGGGGGGAGGAGCAGCCCCAGCATTTT,CASLGRGEEQPQHF
few,TRBJ2-3,TRBV19,TRBD1,15,TGTGCCAGTAGTCAACGGGACAGCCGAGGGGATACGCAGTATTTT,CASSQRDSRGDTQYF
-,TRBJ2-1,TRBV5-1,-,16,TGCGCCAGCAGCTTGGGAGGGAGTAGCTCCTACAATGAGCAGTTCTTC,CASSLGGSSSYNEQFF
once,TRBJ2-1,TRBV6-4,-,14,TGTGCCAGCAGTGAGGCGGGCTCCTACAATGAGCAGTTCTTC,CASSEAGSYNEQFF
-,TRBJ2-1,TRBV5-1,TRBD1,13,TGCGCCAGCAGCCGGGACAGTTACAATGAGCAGTTCTTC,CASSRDSYNEQFF
-,TRBJ2-7,TRBV18,TRBD1,13,TGTGCCAGCTCGGTGGGACAGACCTACGAGCAGTACTTC,CASSVGQTYEQYF
-,TRBJ2-1,TRBV2,TRBD2,14,TGTGCCAGCAGACGGGAGGGACCTTCTGGGGAGCAGTTCTTC,CASRREGPSGEQFF